Each of the 24 T cell receptor beta chains below was sequenced from the same sample in a study of blood T cell repertoires in COVID-19. The data were produced by immunoSEQ multiplex PCR, yet TCRdb's version contains in-frame clones alone and is incomplete. The table has around 60,000 clones, 81% seen once. Sequenced: peripheral blood. The source is a woman older than 75 with active or convalescent COVID-19.

The count of this clone is one. The chain links TRBV3-1 (or the pseudogene TRBV3-2) to TRBJ2-2; 9 bases fit TRBD1. CDR3 size: 18 residues. From germline, CDR1 is LGHDT and CDR2 YNNKEL (reference sequence). J lost 5 bases, V lost 0 bases, and 10 bases had no gene match. For the CDR3, the DNA is TGTGCCAGCAGCCAAGATTTATCGGGACAGGGTCGAACCGGGGAGCTGTTTTTT. Translating it yields CASSQDLSGQGRTGELFF.

In this sample, this clone turned up once. The chain has TRBV5-4 and TRBJ2-3, with D perhaps matching TRBD2 (5 bases). V was clipped by 0 bases and J by 2 bases, with 10 bases between them. Per germline, CDR1 SGHNT and CDR2 YYREEE (reference sequence). The CDR3 has 15 residues. The CDR3: CASSLEGLHTDTQYF. CDR3 bases: TGTGCCAGCAGCTTGGAAGGACTCCACACAGATACGCAGTATTTT.

The chain employs TRBV5-1 and TRBJ2-3; tentative D call: TRBD1 (6 bases). The CDR3 has 16 residues. Germline CDR1 reads SGHRS; CDR2 reads YFSETQ. V shed 0 bases and J shed 1 base, with 12 bases lying between them. This CDR3 reads CASSLAGQQGTDTQYF. CDR3 bases: TGCGCCAGCAGCTTGGCTGGACAGCAGGGCACAGATACGCAGTATTTT. The entire variable domain, with the rest obtained from reference TRBV5-1 and TRBJ2-3, is as follows: KAGVTQTPRYLIKTRGQQVTLSCSPISGHRSVSWYQQTPGQGLQFLFEYFSETQRNKGNFPGRFSGRQFSNSRSEMNVSTLELGDSALYLCASSLAGQQGTDTQYFGPGTRLTVL.

This clone turned up a few times. The chain has TRBV5-6 and TRBJ1-6, with TRBD1 identical over 7 bases. From germline, CDR1 is SGHDT and CDR2 YYEEEE. The CDR3 is 13 amino acids. V was clipped by 5 bases and J by 10 bases; unmatched bases: 6. The CDR3 region is CASRAGTVSPLHF. DNA for the CDR3: TGTGCCAGCAGGGCCGGGACAGTCTCACCCCTCCACTTT.

The gene calls are TRBV15 and TRBJ2-2; D might be TRBD1 (6 bases). This CDR3 spans 16 amino acids. The V gene's germline CDR1 is LNHNV and CDR2 YYDKDF (reference sequence). V was cut by 2 bases and J by 3 bases, with 13 bases left in between. DNA of the CDR3: TGTGCCACCAGCAGACTACAGGGCTATGACACCGGGGAGCTGTTTTTT. Its protein product is CATSRLQGYDTGELFF.

This clone was counted only a few times. The DNA of the CDR3 is TGTGCCAGCAGTGAAGGGGACAATACTGAAGCTTTCTTT. It yields the protein CASSEGDNTEAFF. The gene calls are TRBV6-4 and TRBJ1-1; D is perhaps TRBD1 (6 bases). CDR3 length: 13 residues. Germline CDR1 and CDR2: MRHNA and SNTAGT. The V end lost 3 bases, the J end lost 5 bases, and 10 bases lay between the germline ends.

The chain recombines TRBV6-6 with TRBJ2-5; a possible D gene is TRBD2 (5 bases). The CDR3 spans 15 residues. CDR1 is MNHNY, CDR2 SVGAGI, per germline (reference sequence). V lost 0 bases, J lost 5 bases, and 13 bases lay in between. The CDR3 bases are TGTGCCAGCAGTTACTCTACGACGGGATTCGAGACCCAGTACTTC. Translation gives CASSYSTTGFETQYF.

The gene calls are TRBV5-5 and TRBJ2-7; a possible D gene is TRBD1 (5 bases). Per germline, CDR1 SGHKS and CDR2 YYEKEE (reference sequence). Trimming shortened V by 4 bases and J by 1 base, and 15 bases separated the two germline ends. CDR3 length equals 15 residues. This chain's CDR3 is CASSPGPGFSYEQYF. CDR3 in DNA: TGTGCCAGCAGCCCTGGCCCAGGGTTTTCCTACGAGCAGTACTTC.

V is TRBV5-6 and J is TRBJ2-3, with D perhaps matching TRBD2 (6 bases). Trimming removed 5 bases at V and 4 bases at J, with 20 bases between. CDR1 is SGHDT, CDR2 YYEEEE, per germline. The CDR3 consists of 16 residues. The CDR3 loop reads CASSRFQAGMPDTQYF. CDR3 sequence (DNA): TGTGCCAGCAGTAGGTTTCAGGCGGGGATGCCAGATACGCAGTATTTT.

This clone was counted a few times. The rearrangement links TRBV7-9 to TRBJ2-7, with D possibly being TRBD2 (5 bases). This CDR3 spans 14 amino acids. V lost 5 bases to trimming and J lost 3 bases, with 14 bases between them. Germline V CDR1 and CDR2: SEHNR, FQNEAQ (reference sequence). The CDR3 DNA is TGTGCCAGCAGCGCGTACAGAGACTACTACGAGCAGTACTTC. Protein: CASSAYRDYYEQYF.

The chain uses TRBV14 and TRBJ1-4; D remains ambiguous. The germline V and J ends were trimmed by 5 bases and 7 bases, with 23 bases remaining between them. The CDR3 spans 17 residues. Germline V CDR1 and CDR2: SGHDN, FVKESK. Here the CDR3 DNA reads TGTGCCAGCAGCACTCGTTTCGCGGGCCCCTTCGGTGAAAAACTGTTTTTT. Encoded protein: CASSTRFAGPFGEKLFF.

The V gene is TRBV7-9, the J gene TRBJ1-1; D might be TRBD1 (5 bases). With 2 bases removed from V and 4 bases from J, the gap between germline ends came to 11 bases. Germline V gene sequence: CDR1 SEHNR, CDR2 FQNEAQ (reference sequence). The CDR3 totals 14 residues. The CDR3 is CASSLSGGGTEAFF. Here the CDR3 DNA reads TGTGCCAGCAGCTTATCGGGGGGTGGCACTGAAGCTTTCTTT.

The chain employs TRBV18 and TRBJ2-5; TRBD1 matches at 12 bases. The CDR3 runs 16 residues. The germline CDR1 and CDR2 sequences are KGHSH and LQKENI. With 0 bases clipped from V and 5 bases from J, the junction kept 4 bases outside the gene matches. CDR3 region: CASSPPGTGGRETQYF. The CDR3 coding sequence is TGTGCCAGCTCACCACCGGGGACAGGGGGCCGGGAGACCCAGTACTTC.

A single count supports this clone. This chain links TRBV19 with TRBJ1-5, with D tentatively TRBD1 (6 bases). The CDR3 spans 17 residues. Per the germline V gene, CDR1 is LNHDA and CDR2 is SQIVND (reference sequence). Trimming removed 3 bases at V and 0 bases at J, with 15 bases between. The CDR3 sequence is CASSIGIDRYSNQPQHF. The CDR3 nucleotides are TGTGCCAGTAGTATCGGGATCGACAGGTATAGCAATCAGCCCCAGCATTTT.

The J gene is TRBJ2-4, the V gene TRBV6-2 or TRBV6-3, with a possible D match to TRBD2 (6 bases). With 5 bases removed from V and 0 bases from J, the gap between germline ends came to 11 bases. CDR1 is MNHEY and CDR2 is SVGEGT in the germline V gene. This CDR3 is built from 15 residues. The CDR3 DNA is TGTGCCAGCAGTCTTACCGGGGGAGCCAAAAACATTCAGTACTTC. Translating it yields CASSLTGGAKNIQYF.

This clone was observed a few times. This chain joins TRBV6-1 and TRBJ1-5, with D maybe TRBD1 (5 bases). Germline values: CDR1 MNHNS, CDR2 SASEGT. V was cut by 1 base and J by 0 bases, with 13 bases left in between. CDR3 size: 17 residues. The CDR3 is CASSEEGRSNSNQPQHF. In nucleotides, the CDR3 is TGTGCCAGCAGTGAAGAGGGGCGCAGTAATAGCAATCAGCCCCAGCATTTT.

The chain uses TRBV25-1 and TRBJ2-2, with 8 bases matching TRBD1. The ends lost 5 bases at V and 5 bases at J; junction bases unmatched: 7. Germline lookup yields CDR1 MGHDK and CDR2 SYGVNS. The CDR3 is made up of 15 amino acids. Here the CDR3 DNA reads TGTGCCAGCAGTCCCGGGACAGGTGTGACCGGGGAGCTGTTTTTT. This translates into CASSPGTGVTGELFF. Complete variable domain (other parts from reference TRBV25-1 and TRBJ2-2): EADIYQTPRYLVIGTGKKITLECSQTMGHDKMYWYQQDPGMELHLIHYSYGVNSTEKGDLSSESTVSRIRTEHFPLTLESARPSHTSQYLCASSPGTGVTGELFFGEGSRLTVL.

V gene TRBV18 combines with J gene TRBJ1-1; a weak D match, TRBD1 (5 bases). Trimming took 3 bases from V and 1 from J, leaving 12 bases between them. CDR1 KGHSH and CDR2 LQKENI come from the germline V gene. The CDR3 covers 15 residues. The DNA for the CDR3 is TGTGCCAGCTCACCCCCAGGGATGGGGAACACTGAAGCTTTCTTT. This gives the protein CASSPPGMGNTEAFF.

V is TRBV12-3 or TRBV12-4 and J is TRBJ1-1; D is unresolved. The CDR3 has 13 amino acids. The germline V and J ends were trimmed by 2 bases and 4 bases, with 8 bases remaining between them. CDR3 coding DNA: TGTGCCAGCAGTTTAACTCTACTCACTGAAGCTTTCTTT. Translation: CASSLTLLTEAFF.

The chain is built from TRBV28 and TRBJ1-5; no definite D call. This CDR3 region has 14 residues. Germline loops: CDR1 MDHEN, CDR2 SYDVKM. Trimming took 5 bases from V and 7 from J, leaving 15 bases between them. CDR3 DNA: TGTGCCAGCAGTCCCCCCGTAAGGGAGCAGCCCCAGCATTTT. Its translation is CASSPPVREQPQHF.

The CDR3 spells CSVDPGTGGFYEQYF. DNA for the CDR3: TGCAGCGTTGATCCCGGGACAGGGGGCTTCTACGAGCAGTACTTC. The rearrangement joins TRBV29-1 to TRBJ2-7, with 12 nucleotides matching TRBD1. The ends lost 3 bases at V and 3 bases at J; junction bases unmatched: 6. Germline CDR1 and CDR2: SQVTM and ANQGSEA. This CDR3 has 15 amino acids.

V usage is TRBV5-1 and J usage is TRBJ2-7; tentatively, D is TRBD1 (6 bases). V was trimmed by 2 bases and J by 0 bases, leaving 12 bases between them. Germline V gene lookup returns CDR1 SGHRS and CDR2 YFSETQ. This CDR3 spans 15 amino acids. CDR3 nucleotides: TGCGCCAGCAGCTTAGACAGGTTCAGCTCCTACGAGCAGTACTTC. Amino acid sequence: CASSLDRFSSYEQYF.

The chain joins TRBV5-1 to TRBJ1-2; 12 positions match TRBD1. This CDR3 is built from 15 residues. Trimming took 0 bases from V and 8 from J; bases not matched to a gene: 5. Germline V lookup: CDR1 SGHRS, CDR2 YFSETQ. In DNA, the CDR3 is TGCGCCAGCAGCTTGGAGGGACAGGGGGCGACAGGCTACACCTTC. Residues: CASSLEGQGATGYTF.

The V call is TRBV3-1 (or the pseudogene TRBV3-2), the J call TRBJ1-1, with a tentative D call TRBD1 (5 bases). CDR1 and CDR2 (germline): LGHDT, YNNKEL (reference sequence). The V and J ends lost 4 bases and 5 bases respectively, with 11 bases between them. The CDR3 is made up of 13 amino acids. In DNA form, the CDR3 reads TGTGCCAGCAGCCTTAAGGGGCAAACTGAAGCTTTCTTT. Its protein product is CASSLKGQTEAFF.